The sequence of this TCR beta chain was determined in a study of T cell responses to AZD1222 COVID-19 vaccine. TCRdb's copy holds only in-frame clones and misses some; the assay was immunoSEQ multiplex PCR. Of 130,000 to 150,000 clones listed, around nine tenths were seen once; the top ten hold about 5%. Trimming took 4 bases from V and 5 from J; bases not matched to a gene: 8. Looked up from germline, CDR1 is SGHNT and CDR2 is YYREEE (reference sequence). The CDR3 runs 16 residues. This clone was counted a single time. The receptor was derived from an adult in good health. The chain recombines TRBV5-4 with TRBJ2-2; 10 bases are a match to TRBD1. The input for sequencing was peripheral blood, taken on day 0 of AZD1222 vaccination. Written as DNA, the CDR3 is TGTGCCAGCAGCCTGGAAAGGACAGGGGGGACCGGGGAGCTGTTTTTT. It yields the protein CASSLERTGGTGELFF.